A selection of T cell receptor beta chains follows, all from one sample in a study of molecular identifiers for immune sequencing clone quantification. TCRdb used MiXCR to reprocess the PCR reads, holding one entry per CDR3 protein. The sample carries under 650,000 distinct CDR3 sequences, 15% to 20% recorded once. The sample comprised naive CD8+ T cells from blood, with Jurkat cell RNA spiked in. These receptors were collected from a human donor in good health. Some libraries in this study had Jurkat cell RNA spiked in. Each CDR3 is given with its conserved first and last residue. A D gene is named only where the DNA matches it firmly. Size values are once, few and many counts, or a class for expanded clones, and some rows have none.

TRBJ1-6 | NA | many | TRBV5-5 | CASSFELSGSPLHF | TGTGCCAGCAGCTTCGAATTGTCCGGTTCACCCCTCCACTTT
TRBJ2-2 | NA | many | TRBV30 | CAWSEIASGELFF | TGTGCCTGGAGTGAAATAGCTAGCGGGGAGCTGTTTTTT
TRBJ1-2 | NA | NA | TRBV4-3 | CASSQDLGVYGYTF | TGCGCCAGCAGCCAAGATTTAGGGGTTTATGGCTACACCTTC
TRBJ2-7 | NA | many | TRBV25-1 | CASSEWGTSYEQYF | TGTGCCAGCAGTGAATGGGGGACCTCCTACGAGCAGTACTTC
TRBJ2-7 | TRBD1 | NA | TRBV5-1 | CASSSGTGVFYEQHF | TGTGCCAGCAGCTCCGGGACAGGGGTTTTTTACGAGCAGCACTTC
TRBJ2-3 | NA | NA | TRBV2 | CASNAGISSTDTQYF | TGTGCCAGCAACGCCGGGATAAGTAGCACAGATACGCAGTATTTT
TRBJ2-7 | NA | NA | TRBV27 | CASSFPGAHEQYF | TGTGCCAGCAGTTTCCCAGGAGCCCACGAGCAGTACTTC
TRBJ2-2 | NA | many | TRBV19 | CASSILVLTGELFF | TGTGCCAGTAGTATTTTGGTACTTACCGGGGAGCTGTTTTTT
TRBJ1-2 | NA | NA | TRBV11-2 | CASSSWGALDNYGYTF | TGTGCCAGCAGTTCGTGGGGGGCGCTGGATAACTATGGCTACACCTTC
TRBJ2-2 | TRBD2 | few | TRBV11-2 | CASSMGLAVRELFF | TGTGCCAGCAGCATGGGACTAGCAGTCAGGGAGCTGTTTTTT
TRBJ2-1 | TRBD2 | NA | TRBV7-9 | CASSYGTSGGKTFREQFF | TGTGCCAGCAGCTACGGGACTAGCGGGGGAAAGACATTCAGGGAGCAGTTCTTC
TRBJ2-7 | TRBD2 | few | TRBV12-3/TRBV12-4 | CASSLLTSAFYEQYF | TGTGCCAGCAGTCTGTTGACTAGCGCCTTCTACGAGCAGTACTTC
TRBJ2-7 | TRBD2 | few | TRBV6-5 | CASSYSGGGGLYEQYF | TGTGCCAGCAGTTACTCGGGGGGGGGAGGCCTCTACGAGCAGTACTTC
TRBJ2-3 | TRBD2 | many | TRBV7-6 | CASSLYASGGPGDTQYF | TGTGCCAGCAGCTTATACGCTAGCGGGGGACCGGGGGATACGCAGTATTTT
TRBJ2-2 | NA | many | TRBV29-1 | CSVEVSNTGELFF | TGCAGCGTTGAAGTATCCAACACCGGGGAGCTGTTTTTT
TRBJ2-7 | TRBD1 | many | TRBV6-2/TRBV6-3 | CASREPQGAFYEQYF | TGTGCCAGCAGAGAACCTCAGGGGGCATTCTACGAGCAGTACTTC
TRBJ2-4 | TRBD1 | many | TRBV7-9 | CASSLAPGTGPNIQYF | TGTGCCAGCAGCTTAGCGCCCGGGACAGGACCAAACATTCAGTACTTC
TRBJ2-3 | TRBD2 | NA | TRBV6-2/TRBV6-3 | CASSYPPGTSGRGITRTDTQYF | TGTGCCAGCAGTTACCCCCCCGGGACTAGCGGGAGAGGTATTACTCGCACAGATACGCAGTATTTT
TRBJ1-1 | NA | many | TRBV5-6 | CASCRDAPGRTEAFF | TGTGCCAGCTGCCGGGACGCTCCCGGACGTACTGAAGCTTTCTTT
TRBJ2-7 | NA | many | TRBV5-1 | CASSGVPVDRLGGEQYF | TGCGCCAGCAGCGGTGTCCCGGTAGATCGGCTCGGCGGCGAGCAGTACTTC
TRBJ2-3 | TRBD2 | many | TRBV13 | CASSLGASGRTDTQYF | TGTGCCAGCAGCTTAGGGGCTAGCGGGAGGACAGATACGCAGTATTTT
TRBJ1-4 | TRBD1 | once | TRBV4-3 | CASSQVSTGGTNEKLFF | TGCGCCAGCAGCCAAGTTTCGACAGGGGGCACTAATGAAAAACTGTTTTTT
TRBJ1-1 | TRBD1 | many | TRBV19 | CASSGRQGTLSNTEAFF | TGTGCCAGTAGTGGGAGACAGGGGACGCTTTCGAACACTGAAGCTTTCTTT
TRBJ2-7 | TRBD1 | few | TRBV4-3 | CASSQVRGQALSYEQYF | TGCGCCAGCAGCCAAGTTCGGGGACAGGCACTCTCCTACGAGCAGTACTTC
TRBJ2-1 | NA | NA | TRBV9 | CASSADSNEQFF | TGTGCCAGCAGCGCGGATAGCAATGAGCAGTTCTTC
TRBJ2-7 | NA | NA | TRBV4-1 | CASSQDSIGRREQYF | TGCGCCAGCAGCCAAGATTCCATCGGTAGGCGCGAGCAGTACTTC
TRBJ1-4 | NA | many | TRBV6-6 | CASSYGPPAEKLFF | TGTGCCAGCTCCTACGGGCCGCCGGCTGAAAAACTGTTTTTT
TRBJ2-5 | TRBD1 | few | TRBV20-1 | CSARDPKGDRNSPSEQFQETQYF | TGCAGTGCTAGAGACCCCAAGGGGGACAGAAATTCCCCCTCAGAACAATTCCAAGAGACCCAGTACTTC
TRBJ1-2 | NA | few | TRBV29-1 | CSVDGYGYTF | TGCAGCGTTGACGGATATGGCTACACCTTC
TRBJ2-3 | NA | NA | TRBV10-3 | CAISATGSTDTQYF | TGTGCCATCAGTGCCACAGGGAGTACAGATACGCAGTATTTT
TRBJ2-5 | NA | many | TRBV28 | CASSLWAEISGAQETQYF | TGTGCCAGCAGTTTATGGGCCGAAATCTCAGGGGCCCAAGAGACCCAGTACTTC
TRBJ1-1 | NA | NA | TRBV9 | CASGVDWGGTEAFF | TGTGCCAGCGGCGTAGATTGGGGGGGAACTGAAGCTTTCTTT
TRBJ2-7 | NA | many | TRBV10-3 | CAISDQSYEQYF | TGTGCCATCAGTGACCAGTCCTACGAGCAGTACTTC
TRBJ2-2 | NA | NA | TRBV11-2 | CASSLEVMGAGELFF | TGTGCCAGCAGCTTAGAGGTTATGGGGGCCGGGGAGCTGTTTTTT
TRBJ2-3 | NA | NA | TRBV4-1 | CASSQDGWEVGERF | TGCGCCAGCAGCCAAGACGGGTGGGAGGTGGGGGAACGTTTT
TRBJ2-3 | TRBD1 | many | TRBV6-2/TRBV6-3 | CASSYFKRGRGTDTQYF | TGTGCCAGCAGTTACTTCAAGAGGGGGCGCGGCACAGATACGCAGTATTTT
TRBJ1-4 | TRBD1 | many | TRBV7-6 | CASGPGGSEKLFF | TGTGCCAGCGGCCCAGGGGGTAGTGAAAAACTGTTTTTT
TRBJ1-1 | NA | many | TRBV30 | CAWSVGVTAEAFF | TGTGCCTGGAGTGTTGGCGTGACGGCCGAAGCTTTCTTT
TRBJ1-1 | TRBD1 | many | TRBV5-1 | CASSPEEQGATEAFF | TGCGCCAGCAGCCCGGAGGAACAGGGGGCCACTGAAGCTTTCTTT
TRBJ1-1 | NA | many | TRBV19 | CASSGDGTNTEAFF | TGTGCCAGTAGCGGGGACGGGACGAACACTGAAGCTTTCTTT
TRBJ2-3 | NA | few | TRBV27 | CASSIIGVPTDTQYF | TGTGCCAGCAGCATCATAGGAGTACCCACAGATACGCAGTATTTT
TRBJ2-7 | TRBD1 | many | TRBV6-5 | CASSSLVGTGYEQYF | TGTGCCAGCAGCTCGTTGGTGGGGACAGGCTACGAGCAGTACTTC
TRBJ2-1 | TRBD2 | NA | TRBV27 | CASSPGTSGRREQFF | TGTGCCAGCAGTCCCGGGACTAGCGGAAGGAGGGAGCAGTTCTTC
TRBJ1-2 | NA | NA | TRBV30 | CAWSRDYGYTF | TGTGCCTGGAGTAGAGATTATGGCTACACCTTC
TRBJ2-1 | NA | NA | TRBV12-3/TRBV12-4 | CASSSSETPYNGQFF | TGTGCCAGCAGTTCCAGCGAGACACCCTACAATGGGCAGTTCTTC
TRBJ2-5 | TRBD2 | many | TRBV4-2 | CASSQEEASGKETQYF | TGTGCCAGCAGCCAAGAAGAGGCTAGCGGCAAAGAGACCCAGTACTTC
TRBJ2-7 | NA | NA | TRBV19 | CASSGVQGSSYEQYF | TGTGCCAGTAGCGGGGTGCAGGGCTCGTCCTACGAGCAGTACTTC
TRBJ1-1 | NA | many | TRBV6-5 | CASSYSGYLNTEAFF | TGTGCCAGCAGTTACAGTGGTTACCTGAACACTGAAGCTTTCTTT
TRBJ1-1 | NA | many | TRBV27 | CASSLQTESEAFF | TGTGCCAGCAGTTTACAGACAGAATCTGAAGCTTTCTTT
TRBJ2-7 | NA | NA | TRBV5-8 | CASSLFVRTAYEQYF | TGTGCCAGCAGCTTGTTTGTTCGGACAGCCTACGAGCAGTACTTC
TRBJ1-4 | NA | few | TRBV19 | CASRTGTEKLFF | TGTGCCAGTAGAACCGGGACAGAAAAACTGTTTTTT
TRBJ2-3 | TRBD2 | NA | TRBV2 | CASSEALASGRTDTQYF | TGTGCCAGCAGTGAAGCGCTCGCTAGCGGGAGAACAGATACGCAGTATTTT
TRBJ1-5 | NA | many | TRBV12-3/TRBV12-4 | CASSFFLSNQPQHF | TGTGCCAGCAGTTTTTTCCTTAGCAATCAGCCCCAGCATTTT
TRBJ2-5 | TRBD1 | many | TRBV13 | CASSSGQGLETQYF | TGTGCCAGCAGCAGCGGACAGGGTTTAGAGACCCAGTACTTC
TRBJ1-1 | NA | many | TRBV7-9 | CATPAGQLGEAFF | TGTGCCACCCCGGCTGGGCAGCTAGGTGAAGCTTTCTTT
TRBJ1-4 | NA | many | TRBV4-3 | CASSQVGFVEEKLFF | TGCGCCAGCAGCCAAGTGGGGTTCGTCGAAGAAAAACTGTTTTTT
TRBJ2-6 | NA | many | TRBV7-9 | CASSLTFDRYNVLTF | TGTGCCAGCAGCTTAACCTTCGATCGCTACAACGTCCTGACTTTC
TRBJ1-1 | NA | many | TRBV6-2/TRBV6-3 | CASSPALDRKNTEAFF | TGTGCCAGCAGTCCAGCCCTGGACAGAAAGAACACTGAAGCTTTCTTT